This T cell receptor beta chain was retrieved from a study of a mutant IDH1 vaccine in newly diagnosed glioma (dated by TCRdb to 2020 to 2023). Study-level background: Patients were given eight vaccinations, in weeks 1, 3, 5, 7, 11, 15, 19 and 23, which matched visits V03 through V10. In the chemotherapy-containing groups, vaccination started alongside temozolomide cycles, whereas in patients who had radiotherapy alone it started 4-6 weeks after radiotherapy. The approximately 30 treated patients were approximately 62% male and around 40% female, with a mean age of approximately 40 years. Before enrollment, patients had received standard therapy of radiotherapy alone, temozolomide alone, or radiochemotherapy with temozolomide; most received the combination. Peripheral blood samples were drawn at six visits, namely V03 (baseline), V05, V07, V10, V12 and V13. For exploratory analyses, longitudinal TCRB deep sequencing was carried out in 25 treated patients wherever samples were available.

General conclusions and limits of the study: Changes in the top peripheral T cell clonotypes picked up by TCRB sequencing did not appear to be linked to pseudoprogression. Selection of PBMC samples for TCRB deep sequencing was based on availability. According to the authors, sample limitations meant that analyses of patient blood samples could not be reproduced. Across multiple MHC alleles, vaccine-induced immune responses were seen in 90% to 95% of patients.

The CDR3 spans 14 residues, from the cysteine through the phenylalanine. Here the CDR3 DNA is all that survives: 42 bases in frame from base 1. Trimming at the junction amounts to 4 bases on V and 7 bases on J, and the germline ends lie 13 bases apart. The germline V gene (reference sequence) specifies LNHDA as CDR1 and SQIVND as CDR2. Points on this clone: There is no known antigen for this receptor. The input lacks base qualities; no much larger clone sits a single base away.

Library construction relied on the immunoSEQ multiplex PCR assay. Rearranged TCR beta chain sequences were amplified with the hsTCRB Kit following the manufacturer's protocol. An Illumina MiSeq was used to sequence the TCRB libraries. The study's processing was this. The proprietary platform of the kit vendor was used for demultiplexing, trimming and gene mapping. What TCRdb holds here is the immuneACCESS table cut down to in-frame rearrangements. Part of the clones is not present; checked against another copy, under half of the missing clones reflect an unresolved V gene, and the others are unexplained. V, J and clone size derive from that table, while D and trimming were established from the DNA sequence. Here the sample has more than 55,000 clones; about 84% occur a single time. The ten largest clones represent roughly 3.6% of the sample. The meaning of the sample's time point label: week 11, during vaccination. Each vaccine dose was 300 ug of a 20-mer mutant IDH1 peptide in Montanide, given subcutaneously with topical imiquimod. Newly diagnosed WHO grade 3 or 4 IDH1-mutant astrocytomas showing loss of nuclear ATRX were present in the donors. The samples were drawn from NOA16, a multicentre, single-arm, open-label phase I trial in Germany that tested a mutant IDH1 peptide vaccine in humans for the first time. Genomic DNA for TCRB sequencing was extracted from EDTA blood using the DNeasy Blood and Tissue Kit.

The TCR comes from a man aged 25-45 years with glioma. The specimen was PBMCs, collected from a glioma patient whose treatment included an IDH1 peptide vaccine. The chain uses TRBV19 and TRBJ2-2, with the D gene too uncertain to name. The CDR3 region: CASSRWTANGELFF. The nucleotide sequence is given as TGTGCCAGTAGTAGATGGACCGCCAACGGGGAGCTGTTTTTT.